These T cell receptor beta chains were read from a single sample in a study of control samples from healthy donors and cancer patients. Assay: immunoSEQ multiplex PCR; the TCRdb copy retains only in-frame clones and omits some. The table has over 85,000 clones, approximately 95% seen once. The material sequenced was blood. These receptors were collected from a woman in her twenties or thirties in good health. Each CDR3 is given with its conserved first and last residue. D genes are given only for firm matches. Not all rows give a size; the values are once, few, many and, for expanded clones, a class.

j_call,clone_size,v_call,d_call,cdr3_nt,cdr3_aa
TRBJ1-1,-,TRBV11-3,-,TGTGCCAGCAGCTTAGTGAAGGAAAAGAACACTGAAGCTTTCTTT,CASSLVKEKNTEAFF
TRBJ1-3,-,TRBV29-1,TRBD1,TGCAGCGTAGTAACGGGACAGGGGTATGGAAACACCATATATTTT,CSVVTGQGYGNTIYF
TRBJ1-2,-,TRBV10-3,-,TGTGCCATCAGTGGGGCTTCGCCGATTTGGGACTATGGCTACACCTTC,CAISGASPIWDYGYTF
TRBJ2-7,once,TRBV10-3,TRBD2,TGTGCCATCAGTGATTTGAGACTAGCGGGGGGCCTTTCCTACGAGCAGTACTTC,CAISDLRLAGGLSYEQYF
TRBJ2-1,-,TRBV5-4,-,TGTGCCAGCAGCTCCCCCGGGGAAGAGCAGTTCTTC,CASSSPGEEQFF
TRBJ2-3,-,TRBV7-9,-,TGTGCCAGCAGCTCAGTCAGCACAGATACGCAGTATTTT,CASSSVSTDTQYF
TRBJ1-2,-,TRBV15,-,TGTGCCACCAGCAGAGATTCCATATCCGGCTATGGCTACACCTTC,CATSRDSISGYGYTF
TRBJ2-1,-,TRBV19,-,TGTGCCAGTACTGAGACAGACTACAATGAGCAGTTCTTC,CASTETDYNEQFF
TRBJ2-4,-,TRBV7-9,-,TGTGCCAGCAGCTTAGGTCTGGAATCTCGAATTCAGTACTTC,CASSLGLESRIQYF
TRBJ1-6,-,TRBV4-1,-,TGCGCCAGCAGCCAAGATTTGGGGGCCCAATATAATTCACCCCTCCACTTT,CASSQDLGAQYNSPLHF
TRBJ2-1,-,TRBV5-1,-,TGCGCCAGCAGCTTCGATAGCTCCTACAATGAGCAGTTCTTC,CASSFDSSYNEQFF
TRBJ2-5,-,TRBV10-2,TRBD1,TGCGCCAGCAGCGAACAGGGGTTCGGAGAGACCCAGTACTTC,CASSEQGFGETQYF
TRBJ2-7,-,TRBV19,TRBD1,TGTGCCAGTAGTGCCCTAGCCGGGACAGGCGAGCAGTACTTC,CASSALAGTGEQYF
TRBJ2-1,-,TRBV14,-,TGTGCCAGCAGCCAAGTGTCTCTTGCGGGCCATCCTTCCTCCTACAATGAGCAGTTCTTC,CASSQVSLAGHPSSYNEQFF
TRBJ1-1,-,TRBV7-9,TRBD1,TGTGCCAGCAGCTTAGAGGGGGACAGGGCCACTGAAGCTTTCTTT,CASSLEGDRATEAFF
TRBJ1-2,-,TRBV9,-,TGTGCCAGCAGCGTCAGTTCTTCGACAGACTACTATGGCTACACCTTC,CASSVSSSTDYYGYTF
TRBJ1-2,-,TRBV30,-,TGTGCCTGGAGTGTAACCGCGGCGTATGGCTACACCTTC,CAWSVTAAYGYTF
TRBJ1-2,-,TRBV19,-,TGTGCCAGCTCAGCCGGACACCCCAACTATGGCTACACCTTC,CASSAGHPNYGYTF
TRBJ1-6,-,TRBV5-1,-,TGCGCCAGCAGCTCCGACAGTAATTCACCCCTCCACTTT,CASSSDSNSPLHF
TRBJ1-2,-,TRBV3-1/TRBV3-2,-,TGTGCCAGCAGCCAAGATGCGCAGGGATATGGCTACACCTTC,CASSQDAQGYGYTF
TRBJ1-6,-,TRBV5-1,TRBD1,TGCGCCAGCAGCTTGGGGGACAGAGCTAATTCACCCCTCCACTTT,CASSLGDRANSPLHF
TRBJ1-1,few,TRBV11-2,-,TGTGCCAGCAGCTTAGACCCCCCAGGCAGGGGTGTAGGGACTGAAGCTTTCTTT,CASSLDPPGRGVGTEAFF
TRBJ1-1,-,TRBV27,-,TGTGCCAGCAGTTTGTCCGCGAACACTGAAGCTTTCTTT,CASSLSANTEAFF
TRBJ1-2,-,TRBV2,-,TGTGCCACAGGGGAAACAGTCTATGGCTACACCTTC,CATGETVYGYTF
TRBJ1-5,-,TRBV10-1,-,TGCGCCAGCAGTGATAGTTTTAAGCCCCAGCATTTT,CASSDSFKPQHF
TRBJ1-4,-,TRBV6-1,-,TGTGCCAGCAGTGAATTTGGGGGCTCTGTTGAAAAACTGTTTTTT,CASSEFGGSVEKLFF
TRBJ1-4,-,TRBV6-5,-,TGTGCCTACGGACAGATGGGTGAAAAACTGTTTTTT,CAYGQMGEKLFF
TRBJ1-1,-,TRBV7-9,-,TGTGCCAGCAGCGTATTGCTCCTCCCGAACACTGAAGCTTTCTTT,CASSVLLLPNTEAFF
TRBJ1-1,-,TRBV2,-,TGTGCCAGCAAGAACAGCATGAACACTGAAGCTTTCTTT,CASKNSMNTEAFF
TRBJ2-1,-,TRBV28,TRBD2,TGTGCCAGCAGCGGACTAGCGGGGGGATACAATGAGCAGTTCTTC,CASSGLAGGYNEQFF
TRBJ2-1,-,TRBV7-6,-,TGTGCCAGCAGCTTAGCGCGGGACTATGAGCAGTTCTTC,CASSLARDYEQFF
TRBJ2-7,once,TRBV5-6,-,TGTGCCAGCAGCCCCGAGGGACGGTCCTACGAGCAGTACTTC,CASSPEGRSYEQYF
TRBJ2-1,-,TRBV10-2,-,TGCGCCAGCACATTAGGGATCAACAATGAGCAGTTCTTC,CASTLGINNEQFF
TRBJ1-1,-,TRBV6-6,-,TGTGCCAGCAGTCAGGGCCAATTCACTGAAGCTTTCTTT,CASSQGQFTEAFF
TRBJ2-1,once,TRBV18,-,TGTGCCAGCTCAGATATTAGGGTGCCTAGCAGTGAGCAGTTCTTC,CASSDIRVPSSEQFF
TRBJ2-5,-,TRBV9,TRBD2,TGTGCCAGCAGCGTAGGGTTAGCGGGACGACAAGAGACCCAGTACTTC,CASSVGLAGRQETQYF
TRBJ2-3,-,TRBV19,-,TGTGCCAGTAGTGTTACCGGGACGGCGACAGATACGCAGTATTTT,CASSVTGTATDTQYF
TRBJ2-2,-,TRBV7-3,TRBD2,TGTGCCAGCAGCTTAGGGCTAGCGGGAGTAGTAGGCACCGGGGAGCTGTTTTTT,CASSLGLAGVVGTGELFF
TRBJ2-1,-,TRBV27,TRBD1,TGTGCCAGCAGTTTCAGGGGGACGAACAATGAGCAGTTCTTC,CASSFRGTNNEQFF
TRBJ2-3,-,TRBV9,TRBD2,TGTGCCAGCAGCGCCCAAGGAGGGAGGGTCAGCACAGATACGCAGTATTTT,CASSAQGGRVSTDTQYF
TRBJ2-7,-,TRBV30,-,TGTGCCTGGAGCCTGGACCGGGTGAACTACGAGCAGTACTTC,CAWSLDRVNYEQYF
TRBJ1-1,-,TRBV7-3,TRBD1,TGTGCCAGCAGCGAAGGGACAGGGGGGACTGAAGCTTTCTTT,CASSEGTGGTEAFF
TRBJ2-1,-,TRBV24-1,TRBD2,TGTGCCACCAGTGATGGGGGACTAGCGGGAGGGAATGAGCAGTTCTTC,CATSDGGLAGGNEQFF
TRBJ2-1,-,TRBV4-1,-,TGCGCCAGCAGCCAAGCACGTCAGCGGGACAATGAGCAGTTCTTC,CASSQARQRDNEQFF
TRBJ1-3,-,TRBV15,TRBD1,TGTGCCACCAGCAACGGGACAGGGACCGGAAACACCATATATTTT,CATSNGTGTGNTIYF
TRBJ1-5,-,TRBV6-1,TRBD1,TGTGCCAGCAGTGAAATATTACAGGGGGGTCAGCCCCAGCATTTT,CASSEILQGGQPQHF
TRBJ2-7,-,TRBV27,TRBD2,TGTGCCAGCAGTTTAAAAGGCGGGAGGGCCTATCGGCAGTACTTC,CASSLKGGRAYRQYF
TRBJ1-5,-,TRBV28,-,TGTGCCAGCAGTGAAATCCGGGACCCCTATAGCAATCAGCCCCAGCATTTT,CASSEIRDPYSNQPQHF
TRBJ1-1,-,TRBV3-1/TRBV3-2,-,TGTGCCAGCAGCCAAGGACTGGGCACGGCTCAGAACACTGAAGCTTTCTTT,CASSQGLGTAQNTEAFF
TRBJ1-3,-,TRBV14,-,TGTGCCAGCAGCCGGGGGCCCCCTGGAAACACCATATATTTT,CASSRGPPGNTIYF
TRBJ1-2,-,TRBV6-2/TRBV6-3,-,TGTGCCAGCAGTTACTCCCCGGCGGGGAACTATGGCTACACCTTC,CASSYSPAGNYGYTF
TRBJ2-5,-,TRBV6-4,TRBD1,TGTGCCAGCAACAGACAGGGTCGTCGGGAGACCCAGTACTTC,CASNRQGRRETQYF
TRBJ1-5,-,TRBV12-3/TRBV12-4,TRBD1,TGTGCCAGCAGGCCGACAGGGGGCGAGCCCCAGCATTTT,CASRPTGGEPQHF
TRBJ1-2,-,TRBV19,-,TGTGCCAGTAGTATGAGAGGGCCTGCCTATGGCTACACCTTC,CASSMRGPAYGYTF
TRBJ2-1,-,TRBV20-1,-,TGCAGTGCTAGTGGAGAAAACAATGAGCAGTTCTTC,CSASGENNEQFF
TRBJ1-4,-,TRBV6-5,TRBD1,TGTGCCAGCGGGGACAGGGCGGATGAAAAACTGTTTTTT,CASGDRADEKLFF
TRBJ1-1,-,TRBV27,TRBD1,TGTGCCAGCAGTTTATCGCCGAACAGGGGAACTGAAGCTTTCTTT,CASSLSPNRGTEAFF
TRBJ1-1,-,TRBV24-1,-,TGTGCCACCAGTGGCACTGAAGCTTTCTTT,CATSGTEAFF
TRBJ2-1,-,TRBV29-1,-,TGCAGCGTTAAAAGACTGACGGGGGCCGGTCGGGGTGAGCAGTTCTTC,CSVKRLTGAGRGEQFF
TRBJ2-1,-,TRBV10-1,TRBD2,TGCGCCAGCAGCGGGGGACTAGATTATGAGCAGTTCTTC,CASSGGLDYEQFF